This T cell receptor (beta chain) stems from a study of cytomegalovirus exposure and HLA in healthy donors. This table comes from immunoSEQ multiplex PCR, and its TCRdb copy is limited to in-frame clones, with some not included. The table has 150,000 to 200,000 clones, about 80% seen once. From germline, CDR1 is SGDLS and CDR2 YYNGEE. The CDR3 consists of 15 residues. V lost 3 bases, J lost 4 bases, and 7 bases stayed unmatched. The rearrangement uses TRBV9 and TRBJ1-1; 9 bases are a match to TRBD1. Material: PBMCs. The receptor was derived from a woman younger than 30 in good health and CMV-seropositive. The CDR3 DNA reads TGTGCCAGCAGCGGCTCCGGGACAGGGTTCACTGAAGCTTTCTTT. This translates into CASSGSGTGFTEAFF.